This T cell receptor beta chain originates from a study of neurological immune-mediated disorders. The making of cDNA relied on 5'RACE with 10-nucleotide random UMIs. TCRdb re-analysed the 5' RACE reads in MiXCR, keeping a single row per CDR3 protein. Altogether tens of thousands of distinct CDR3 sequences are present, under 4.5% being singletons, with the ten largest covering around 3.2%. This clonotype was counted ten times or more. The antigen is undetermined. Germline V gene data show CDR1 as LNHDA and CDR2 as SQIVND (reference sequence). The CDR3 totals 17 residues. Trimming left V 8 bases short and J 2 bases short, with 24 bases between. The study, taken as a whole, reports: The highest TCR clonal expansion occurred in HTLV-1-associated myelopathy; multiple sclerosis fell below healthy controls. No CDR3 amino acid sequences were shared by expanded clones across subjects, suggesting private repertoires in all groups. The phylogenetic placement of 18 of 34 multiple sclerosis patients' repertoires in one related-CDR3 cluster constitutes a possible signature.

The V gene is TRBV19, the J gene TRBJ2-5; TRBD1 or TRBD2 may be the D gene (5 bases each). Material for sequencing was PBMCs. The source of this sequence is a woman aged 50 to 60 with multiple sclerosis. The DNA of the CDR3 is TGTGCCAGTCGGACTTCCGGGACCAAAAACCCTCAAGAGACCCAGTACTTC. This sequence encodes CASRTSGTKNPQETQYF.